This T cell receptor (beta chain) stems from a study of T cell repertoires in cytomegalovirus infection (dated by TCRdb to the late 2010s). Background for the entire study: Donor HLA type was relevant to the analysis, because carriage of CMV infection together with the matching HLA type was indicated by public TCR beta signatures. Results and caveats for the whole study, not just this receptor: In both this cohort and an independent roughly 350-donor cohort, the cumulative frequency of public TCR beta family members distinguished carriers of CMV infection plus the relevant HLA type. The ex vivo response was dominated by HLA-C-restricted CMV-specific TCR beta clonotypes, and the single most frequent clonotype in two of eight donors was supplied by these HLA-C-restricted clonotypes.

Sequencing instrument: Illumina HiSeq 1500. TCRdb's own reprocessing of the public reads used fastp at Q25 and MiXCR and kept productive beta chains. Each CDR3 protein gets just one entry, which takes the most common genes and DNA from the rows behind it. The sample data list around 350,000 distinct CDR3 sequences, and 15% to 20% of these were observed just once. The ten most abundant clones make up 8.7% of the sample. As concerns this clonotype: The clone's antigen remains unknown. There are no base qualities to consult, and no much larger clone falls within one base.

There are 13 amino acids in the CDR3, from cysteine to phenylalanine inclusive. The only DNA kept is the CDR3, 39 bases in frame from the first base. Trimming costs V 0 bases and J 7 bases, and their ends lie 10 bases apart. CDR1 and CDR2, per the germline V gene, are MGHRA and YSYEKL. The sequence joins TRBV4-1 to TRBJ2-7; tentative D gene TRBD1, with 6 bases matching. Sequencing was done on a sample of PBMCs. The sequence was obtained from a human donor in good health (CMV status not recorded). Some clones in this sample may be carry-over from other donors' samples. The CDR3 is CASSQETGLEQYF. The nucleotide sequence reads TGCGCCAGCAGCCAAGAAACAGGGTTAGAGCAGTACTTC.